These T cell receptor beta chains were read from a single sample in a study of T cells in Graves' hyperthyroidism and ophthalmopathy. TCRdb reprocessed the multiplex PCR reads via MiXCR and lists one record per CDR3 protein. The sample lists under 450,000 distinct CDR3 sequences, about 17% occurring once. Sequencing input: blood. Receptors originate from a woman in her twenties or thirties with Graves' hyperthyroidism that later progressed to Graves' ophthalmopathy. CDR3s include the opening cysteine and the closing phenylalanine or tryptophan. D genes are given only for firm matches. Size is omitted from some rows. Given values are once, few, many or a class for expanded clones.

j_gene: TRBJ2-7
abundance: many
d_gene: NA
v_gene: TRBV18
CDR3aa: CASSPLGTGRYEQYF
CDR3nt: TGTGCCAGCTCACCCCTAGGGACGGGGAGGTACGAGCAGTACTTC

j_gene: TRBJ1-3
abundance: NA
d_gene: NA
v_gene: TRBV5-5
CDR3aa: CASSLAPGLGNTIYF
CDR3nt: TGTGCCAGCAGCTTGGCGCCGGGCCTAGGGAACACCATATATTTT

j_gene: TRBJ2-5
abundance: many
d_gene: NA
v_gene: TRBV18
CDR3aa: CASSRRPLGESNQETQYF
CDR3nt: TGTGCCAGCTCACGACGACCTCTTGGAGAGTCAAACCAAGAGACCCAGTACTTC

j_gene: TRBJ1-5
abundance: NA
d_gene: NA
v_gene: TRBV2
CDR3aa: CASTVDSNQPQHF
CDR3nt: TGTGCCAGCACGGTCGATAGCAATCAGCCCCAGCATTTT

j_gene: TRBJ1-2
abundance: few
d_gene: NA
v_gene: TRBV19
CDR3aa: CASSYRAEINYGYTF
CDR3nt: TGTGCCAGTAGTTATCGGGCAGAAATAAACTATGGCTACACCTTC

j_gene: TRBJ1-2
abundance: many
d_gene: NA
v_gene: TRBV5-1
CDR3aa: CASSLAQGRYGYTF
CDR3nt: TGCGCCAGCAGCTTGGCGCAGGGCCGCTATGGCTACACCTTC

j_gene: TRBJ2-3
abundance: few
d_gene: TRBD1
v_gene: TRBV28
CDR3aa: CASSYKSRGGQARTDTQYF
CDR3nt: TGTGCCAGCAGTTACAAATCAAGAGGGGGACAGGCCCGCACAGATACGCAGTATTTT

j_gene: TRBJ1-6
abundance: many
d_gene: NA
v_gene: TRBV27
CDR3aa: CASSPGLSPNSPLHF
CDR3nt: TGTGCCAGCAGTCCCGGACTCTCTCCGAATTCACCCCTCCACTTT

j_gene: TRBJ2-1
abundance: NA
d_gene: NA
v_gene: TRBV27
CDR3aa: CASSLSTQGAGQFF
CDR3nt: TGTGCCAGCAGTTTATCAACTCAGGGCGCTGGGCAGTTCTTC

j_gene: TRBJ2-1
abundance: many
d_gene: NA
v_gene: TRBV10-3
CDR3aa: CAITYNEQFF
CDR3nt: TGTGCCATCACCTACAATGAGCAGTTCTTC

j_gene: TRBJ1-2
abundance: once
d_gene: NA
v_gene: TRBV27
CDR3aa: CASRIAAGQNYGYTF
CDR3nt: TGTGCCAGCAGGATAGCGGCGGGACAAAACTATGGCTACACCTTC

j_gene: TRBJ1-1
abundance: NA
d_gene: NA
v_gene: TRBV2
CDR3aa: CASIVKKNTEAFF
CDR3nt: TGTGCCAGCATAGTCAAGAAAAACACTGAAGCTTTCTTT

j_gene: TRBJ2-7
abundance: many
d_gene: NA
v_gene: TRBV6-1
CDR3aa: CASSVRGGYEQYF
CDR3nt: TGTGCCAGCAGTGTGAGGGGTGGCTACGAGCAGTACTTC

j_gene: TRBJ1-3
abundance: few
d_gene: NA
v_gene: TRBV19
CDR3aa: CATSSRGNTIYF
CDR3nt: TGTGCCACAAGTTCCCGGGGAAACACCATATATTTT

j_gene: TRBJ2-7
abundance: many
d_gene: NA
v_gene: TRBV11-2
CDR3aa: CASSTPSPLVGGRPYEQYF
CDR3nt: TGTGCCAGCAGCACCCCTAGCCCGTTAGTGGGTGGAAGACCCTACGAGCAGTACTTC

j_gene: TRBJ1-1
abundance: many
d_gene: NA
v_gene: TRBV30
CDR3aa: CAWTSGHLNTEAFF
CDR3nt: TGTGCCTGGACCTCGGGACATTTGAACACTGAAGCTTTCTTT

j_gene: TRBJ1-3
abundance: many
d_gene: NA
v_gene: TRBV12-3/TRBV12-4
CDR3aa: CASRLPTGSTGNTIYF
CDR3nt: TGTGCCAGCAGGTTGCCCACAGGGTCTACTGGAAACACCATATATTTT

j_gene: TRBJ2-2
abundance: few
d_gene: TRBD2
v_gene: TRBV28
CDR3aa: CASSLTRDYRPGELFF
CDR3nt: TGTGCCAGCAGTTTGACGCGGGACTACAGACCAGGGGAGCTGTTTTTT

j_gene: TRBJ1-2
abundance: many
d_gene: TRBD1
v_gene: TRBV10-3
CDR3aa: CAIRGQAIYGYTF
CDR3nt: TGTGCCATCAGAGGACAGGCGATCTATGGCTACACCTTC

j_gene: TRBJ2-7
abundance: many
d_gene: TRBD2
v_gene: TRBV12-3/TRBV12-4
CDR3aa: CASSLFSGSSYEQYF
CDR3nt: TGTGCCAGCAGTTTGTTTAGCGGGAGTTCGTACGAGCAGTACTTC

j_gene: TRBJ1-2
abundance: NA
d_gene: TRBD1
v_gene: TRBV5-1
CDR3aa: CVSSLIEGGNGYTF
CDR3nt: TGCGTCAGCAGCTTGATAGAAGGGGGCAATGGCTACACCTTC

j_gene: TRBJ2-3
abundance: many
d_gene: NA
v_gene: TRBV10-3
CDR3aa: CAIRDGASTDTQYF
CDR3nt: TGTGCCATCAGAGACGGAGCTAGCACAGATACGCAGTATTTT

j_gene: TRBJ2-3
abundance: few
d_gene: NA
v_gene: TRBV19
CDR3aa: CASRVPGTDTQYF
CDR3nt: TGTGCCAGTAGGGTACCAGGCACAGATACGCAGTATTTT

j_gene: TRBJ2-2
abundance: NA
d_gene: TRBD2
v_gene: TRBV9
CDR3aa: CASSVGLAGTGELFF
CDR3nt: TGTGCCAGCAGCGTTGGACTAGCGGGCACCGGGGAGCTGTTTTTT

j_gene: TRBJ2-3
abundance: NA
d_gene: TRBD2
v_gene: TRBV2
CDR3aa: CASSGTSGGVTDTQYF
CDR3nt: TGTGCCAGCAGTGGGACTAGCGGGGGGGTCACAGATACGCAGTATTTT

j_gene: TRBJ2-5
abundance: NA
d_gene: NA
v_gene: TRBV5-1
CDR3aa: CASSSRTARETQYF
CDR3nt: TGCGCCAGCAGCTCCCGGACAGCGAGGGAGACCCAGTACTTC

j_gene: TRBJ2-7
abundance: many
d_gene: TRBD2
v_gene: TRBV4-2
CDR3aa: CASSQDQAGLGEQYF
CDR3nt: TGTGCCAGCAGCCAAGATCAAGCGGGGCTAGGCGAGCAGTACTTC

j_gene: TRBJ2-3
abundance: few
d_gene: NA
v_gene: TRBV5-1
CDR3aa: CASSLGSPSDTQYF
CDR3nt: TGCGCCAGCAGCTTGGGATCCCCCTCGGATACGCAGTATTTT

j_gene: TRBJ2-5
abundance: few
d_gene: NA
v_gene: TRBV5-1
CDR3aa: CASSLVSGPIETQYF
CDR3nt: TGCGCCAGCAGCTTGGTGAGCGGTCCAATCGAGACCCAGTACTTC

j_gene: TRBJ2-7
abundance: many
d_gene: TRBD1
v_gene: TRBV28
CDR3aa: CASSPRRGHEQYF
CDR3nt: TGTGCCAGCAGTCCCCGCAGGGGGCACGAGCAGTACTTC

j_gene: TRBJ2-3
abundance: few
d_gene: NA
v_gene: TRBV4-2
CDR3aa: CASSQALLDTQYF
CDR3nt: TGTGCCAGCAGCCAGGCCCTACTCGATACGCAGTATTTT

j_gene: TRBJ1-3
abundance: NA
d_gene: NA
v_gene: TRBV18
CDR3aa: CASSPVPTAPDAGNTIYF
CDR3nt: TGTGCCAGCTCACCGGTACCCACGGCACCCGATGCTGGAAACACCATATATTTT

j_gene: TRBJ2-1
abundance: many
d_gene: NA
v_gene: TRBV27
CDR3aa: CASSSPGHPSNEQFF
CDR3nt: TGTGCCAGCAGTTCCCCCGGGCACCCCTCGAATGAGCAGTTCTTC

j_gene: TRBJ2-7
abundance: NA
d_gene: TRBD2
v_gene: TRBV7-3
CDR3aa: CASSLSSPGGFEQYF
CDR3nt: TGTGCCAGCAGCTTAAGCTCACCGGGAGGGTTCGAGCAGTACTTC

j_gene: TRBJ2-7
abundance: NA
d_gene: TRBD1
v_gene: TRBV28
CDR3aa: CASRPGQGDEQYF
CDR3nt: TGTGCCAGCAGACCGGGACAGGGCGACGAGCAGTACTTC

j_gene: TRBJ2-1
abundance: few
d_gene: NA
v_gene: TRBV18
CDR3aa: CASSPPDTSTYNEQFF
CDR3nt: TGTGCCAGCTCACCACCGGACACTAGCACCTACAATGAGCAGTTCTTC

j_gene: TRBJ2-5
abundance: many
d_gene: TRBD2
v_gene: TRBV27
CDR3aa: CASSLAGLAVEGETQYF
CDR3nt: TGTGCCAGCAGTCTCGCGGGACTAGCGGTAGAAGGAGAGACCCAGTACTTC

j_gene: TRBJ1-4
abundance: many
d_gene: NA
v_gene: TRBV6-1
CDR3aa: CASAGESQEKLFF
CDR3nt: TGTGCCAGTGCAGGGGAGTCGCAGGAAAAACTGTTTTTT

j_gene: TRBJ1-2
abundance: NA
d_gene: NA
v_gene: TRBV7-2
CDR3aa: CASSSSTYRRNIYGYTF
CDR3nt: TGTGCCAGCAGCTCGTCCACCTACAGGCGAAATATCTATGGCTACACCTTC

j_gene: TRBJ1-2
abundance: many
d_gene: NA
v_gene: TRBV4-1
CDR3aa: CASSSFSYGYTF
CDR3nt: TGCGCCAGCAGCTCGTTCAGCTATGGCTACACCTTC

j_gene: TRBJ2-5
abundance: many
d_gene: TRBD2
v_gene: TRBV11-2
CDR3aa: CASSSPGGEQETQYF
CDR3nt: TGTGCCAGCAGCTCGCCGGGGGGGGAACAAGAGACCCAGTACTTC

j_gene: TRBJ2-2
abundance: NA
d_gene: NA
v_gene: TRBV7-7
CDR3aa: CASSPGPSFYTGELFF
CDR3nt: TGTGCTAGCAGCCCTGGGCCCTCCTTCTACACCGGGGAGCTGTTTTTT

j_gene: TRBJ2-2
abundance: NA
d_gene: TRBD1
v_gene: TRBV7-2
CDR3aa: CASSLGQGANTGELFF
CDR3nt: TGTGCCAGCAGCTTGGGACAGGGGGCGAACACCGGGGAGCTGTTTTTT